The 32 T cell receptor beta chains presented below share a single source sample, sequenced in a study of CD8+ T cells in alopecia areata. Extracted RNA was reverse transcribed into cDNA, the sequencing template. Here immunoSEQ multiplex PCR was the method, and the copy in TCRdb shows in-frame clones only, minus some. The sample gives 200,000 to 250,000 clones, 50% to 70% of which show up once; about 1.6% is in the top ten. Noted treatment: oral pan-JAK inhibitor, 5-10 mg twice daily. This material consisted of CD4+ T cells sorted from blood, taken at week 4, from a patient treated with tofacitinib. All receptors derive from a human donor with alopecia areata.

This clone was picked up a small number of times. The V and J genes are TRBV7-9 and TRBJ2-6; tentative D call: TRBD1 (5 bases). Trimming left V 4 bases short and J 5 bases short, with 15 bases between. This CDR3 contains 16 residues. Germline-derived CDR1 and CDR2 are SEHNR and FQNEAQ (reference sequence). Written as DNA, the CDR3 is TGTGCCAGCAGCTCCACCAGGACACGCAGGGCCAACGTCCTGACTTTC. Its translation: CASSSTRTRRANVLTF.

V and J are TRBV5-5 and TRBJ2-7; 7 bases fit TRBD1. The CDR3 has 16 residues. With V trimmed by 3 bases and J by 0 bases, 9 bases remained unmatched. Germline V CDR1 and CDR2: SGHKS, YYEKEE (reference sequence). As DNA, the CDR3 is TGTGCCAGCAGCTCTACCGGGACAGCCAGCTCCTACGAGCAGTACTTC. It codes for CASSSTGTASSYEQYF.

This clone was counted once. The chain carries TRBV30 and TRBJ1-2; no clear D. The CDR3 sequence is 12 residues long. Trimming left V 3 bases short and J 7 bases short, with 12 bases between. Germline-derived CDR1 and CDR2 are GTSNPN and SVGIG (reference sequence). The CDR3 spells CAWRPWAIGYTF. The CDR3 DNA is TGTGCCTGGAGACCTTGGGCGATTGGCTACACCTTC.

This rearrangement joins TRBV19 to TRBJ2-3; possibly TRBD1 for D (6 bases). Germline V gene data show CDR1 as LNHDA and CDR2 as SQIVND (reference sequence). The CDR3 is 13 amino acids. V was trimmed by 4 bases and J by 3 bases, leaving 8 bases between them. As DNA, the CDR3 is TGTGCCAGTAGTACAGGGGATACAGATACGCAGTATTTT. Translating gives CASSTGDTDTQYF.

The chain carries TRBV11-3 and TRBJ2-3; TRBD1 aligns across 7 bases. Germline assignment: CDR1 SGHNT and CDR2 YENEEA. Trimming cost V 5 bases and J 2 bases; bases outside gene matches: 7. The CDR3 spans 15 residues. The CDR3 bases are TGTGCCAGCAGCCCAGGGGGAATAACCACAGATACGCAGTATTTT. Protein sequence: CASSPGGITTDTQYF.

This clone came up a few times. The chain links TRBV19 to TRBJ2-1, with 9 positions matching TRBD2. This CDR3 spans 15 amino acids. Losses at the gene ends were 6 bases for V and 6 bases for J; bases not matched to a gene: 9. Germline lookup yields CDR1 LNHDA and CDR2 SQIVND (reference sequence). CDR3: CASRVRGGATNEQFF. The CDR3 DNA follows: TGTGCCAGTAGAGTCCGCGGGGGGGCCACCAATGAGCAGTTCTTC. The variable domain in full, with the rest retrieved from reference TRBV19 and TRBJ2-1, is DGGITQSPKYLFRKEGQNVTLSCEQNLNHDAMYWYRQDPGQGLRLIYYSQIVNDFQKGDIAEGYSVSREKKESFPLTVTSAQKNPTAFYLCASRVRGGATNEQFFGPGTRLTVL.

The rearrangement joins TRBV29-1 to TRBJ1-1; D call uncertain. Looked up from germline, CDR1 is SQVTM and CDR2 is ANQGSEA. CDR3 size: 14 residues. The ends were cut back, 6 bases at V and 0 bases at J, with 14 bases in the middle. The CDR3 DNA follows: TGCAGCGTCTTCCAGATGGGTATGAACACTGAAGCTTTCTTT. Amino acid sequence: CSVFQMGMNTEAFF.

In its sample, this clone was seen a few times. V and J are TRBV29-1 and TRBJ2-2; D gene unclear. CDR3 length: 12 amino acids. V lost 6 bases and J 2 bases, leaving 7 bases between the germline ends. CDR1 is SQVTM and CDR2 is ANQGSEA in the germline V gene. The DNA for the CDR3 is TGCAGCGTGCGCAGCAACACCGGGGAGCTGTTTTTT. As protein: CSVRSNTGELFF.

The chain has TRBV27 and TRBJ2-3; D not resolved. V was clipped by 2 bases and J by 1 base, with 10 bases between them. This CDR3 region has 15 residues. Germline values: CDR1 MNHEY, CDR2 SMNVEV (reference sequence). CDR3 DNA sequence: TGTGCCAGCAGTTTAAGACTGGTAGGCACAGATACGCAGTATTTT. Translated: CASSLRLVGTDTQYF.

The V and J genes are TRBV29-1 and TRBJ2-3; maybe TRBD2 (5 bases). Germline V CDR1 and CDR2: SQVTM, ANQGSEA. The length of the CDR3 is 16 residues. Between the trimmed V and J ends, which lost 1 base and 3 bases, there was a span of 17 bases. The CDR3 region has the DNA TGCAGCGTTGAAGGTGGTTCGGGGAGTGCGACAGATACGCAGTATTTT. Its protein product is CSVEGGSGSATDTQYF.

The chain is built from TRBV14 and TRBJ2-3, with 7 bases fitting TRBD1. J lost 8 bases, V lost 6 bases, and 8 bases had no gene match. The germline gives CDR1 SGHDN, CDR2 FVKESK. The CDR3 is 13 residues long. CDR3 DNA: TGTGCCAGCAGTCCCGGACAGGAGGTTACGCAGTATTTT. This encodes CASSPGQEVTQYF.

V is TRBV6-5 and J is TRBJ2-7; D is possibly TRBD2 (5 bases). CDR3 size: 14 residues. The V end lost 6 bases, the J end lost 0 bases, and 12 bases lay between the germline ends. In germline, CDR1 is MNHEY, CDR2 SVGAGI. The CDR3 loop is CASRRGITSYEQYF. As DNA, the CDR3 is TGTGCCAGCAGAAGAGGGATTACCTCCTACGAGCAGTACTTC.

This clone was seen only a few times. The chain links TRBV30 to TRBJ2-7, with D perhaps TRBD2 (6 bases). CDR1 is GTSNPN, CDR2 SVGIG, per germline (reference sequence). The CDR3 covers 11 residues. The V gene lost 7 bases and the J gene lost 8 bases, with 15 bases spanning the gap. Written as DNA, the CDR3 is TGTGCCTCGCAGGAGGGACTTAAGCAGTACTTC. Its protein is CASQEGLKQYF.

The gene calls are TRBV10-2 and TRBJ1-2; 8 bases are a match to TRBD1. J lost 4 bases, V lost 5 bases, and 3 bases had no gene match. Germline V gene data show CDR1 as WSHSY and CDR2 as SAAADI. The length of the CDR3 is 13 residues. CDR3 sequence (DNA): TGCGCCAGCAGTAGACAGGGGAGCTATGGCTACACCTTC. It specifies CASSRQGSYGYTF.

Only one count was recorded for this clone. J is TRBJ2-5 and V is TRBV7-2, with 10 bases lining up with TRBD2. This CDR3 spans 15 amino acids. Germline loops: CDR1 SGHTA, CDR2 FQGNSA. Trimming took 5 bases from V and 4 from J; bases not matched to a gene: 7. DNA for the CDR3: TGTGCCAGCAGCGGGAGCGGGGGGGCTGTAGAGACCCAGTACTTC. It codes for CASSGSGGAVETQYF.

This clone showed up just a few times. The chain couples TRBV29-1 to TRBJ2-7; 7 bases are a match to TRBD1. Germline loops: CDR1 SQVTM, CDR2 ANQGSEA. The CDR3 runs 12 residues. The ends lost 4 bases at V and 5 bases at J; junction bases unmatched: 5. CDR3: CSVGGQRNEQYF. The CDR3 coding sequence is TGCAGCGTTGGGGGACAGAGGAACGAGCAGTACTTC.

This rearrangement joins TRBV30 to TRBJ1-2; D gene unclear. With 6 bases removed from V and 2 bases from J, the gap between germline ends came to 7 bases. Germline values: CDR1 GTSNPN, CDR2 SVGIG (reference sequence). The CDR3 length is 11 residues. The CDR3 spells CACETNYGYTF. For the CDR3, the DNA is TGTGCCTGCGAGACAAACTATGGCTACACCTTC.

This clone was counted only a few times. The chain is built from TRBV7-3 and TRBJ2-4; D may be TRBD2 (7 bases). Trimming shortened V by 0 bases and J by 1 base, and 13 bases separated the two germline ends. This CDR3 is 17 amino acids long. CDR1 and CDR2 from the germline V gene are SGHTA and FQGTGA. CDR3 in amino acids: CASSLTAGEGAKNIQYF. For the CDR3, the DNA is TGTGCCAGCAGCTTAACCGCAGGGGAGGGGGCCAAAAACATTCAGTACTTC.

The genes are TRBV18 and TRBJ2-7; TRBD1 is a possible D gene (8 bases). Trimming took 3 bases from V and 7 from J, leaving 16 bases between them. Germline values: CDR1 KGHSH, CDR2 LQKENI. The CDR3 spans 14 residues. DNA of the CDR3: TGTGCCAGCTCACCCCGGGGGGACAGGATTGAGCAGTACTTC. This translates into CASSPRGDRIEQYF.

The chain recombines TRBV10-1 with TRBJ2-4; D remains ambiguous. CDR1 is WNHNN, CDR2 SYGVQD, per germline (reference sequence). The CDR3 length is 13 residues. The V end lost 11 bases, the J end lost 3 bases, and 14 bases lay between the germline ends. DNA for the CDR3: TGCGCCCGACACGACATGGGCAAAAACATTCAGTACTTC. Translation: CARHDMGKNIQYF.

The genes are TRBV5-1 and TRBJ2-5; D may be TRBD1 (6 bases). The CDR3 is made up of 14 amino acids. Trimming cost V 6 bases and J 2 bases, with 14 bases left between them. Per the germline V gene, CDR1 is SGHRS and CDR2 is YFSETQ. CDR3 DNA sequence: TGCGCCAGCAACCATGGACAGCGTCAAGAGACCCAGTACTTC. Translated: CASNHGQRQETQYF.

This chain connects TRBV30 to TRBJ2-3, with D possibly called TRBD1 or TRBD2 (5 bases each). The CDR3 runs to 15 residues. CDR1 and CDR2 (germline): GTSNPN, SVGIG (reference sequence). V dropped 0 bases and J dropped 1 base, with 11 bases sitting between them. CDR3 sequence: CAWSVHGDRTDTQYF. CDR3 sequence (DNA): TGTGCCTGGAGTGTCCATGGGGACCGCACAGATACGCAGTATTTT. The variable domain in full, completed from reference TRBV30 and TRBJ2-3, reads SQTIHQWPATLVQPVGSPLSLECTVEGTSNPNLYWYRQAAGRGLQLLFYSVGIGQISSEVPQNLSASRPQDRQFILSSKKLLLSDSGFYLCAWSVHGDRTDTQYFGPGTRLTVL.

The rearrangement joins TRBV4-3 to TRBJ2-1; 9 nucleotides align to TRBD2. Trimming at V came to 3 bases and at J to 4 bases, leaving 7 bases not matched to a gene. The CDR3 has 16 residues. CDR1 and CDR2 (germline): LGHNA, YSLEER. This CDR3 reads CASSQETAGGYNEQFF. The CDR3 nucleotides are TGCGCCAGCAGCCAGGAGACAGCGGGGGGATACAATGAGCAGTTCTTC.

This clone was counted only a few times. The rearrangement uses TRBV6-5 and TRBJ1-1; a weak D match, TRBD1 (5 bases). The CDR3 covers 15 residues. Looked up from germline, CDR1 is MNHEY and CDR2 is SVGAGI. V was shortened by 0 bases and J by 0 bases, with 8 bases between the two germline ends. The CDR3, as DNA: TGTGCCAGCAGTTACTCAGGGGCCATGAACACTGAAGCTTTCTTT. Its translation: CASSYSGAMNTEAFF.

This chain links TRBV9 with TRBJ2-4; unclear D gene. From germline, CDR1 is SGDLS and CDR2 YYNGEE. Deletions cut 0 bases from V and 4 bases from J, with 11 bases between. The CDR3 loop spans 15 amino acids. The CDR3 loop is CASSVGEQIKNIQYF. CDR3 in DNA: TGTGCCAGCAGCGTAGGGGAACAGATAAAAAACATTCAGTACTTC.

The chain couples TRBV7-9 to TRBJ1-6; D remains unclear. Trimming removed 7 bases from V and 10 bases from J, with 17 bases in between. CDR1 is SEHNR and CDR2 is FQNEAQ in the germline V gene (reference sequence). CDR3 length: 14 amino acids. The CDR3 nucleotides read TGTGCCAGCAACAACCTTGGGGAAGGCTCACCCCTCCACTTT. Its protein product is CASNNLGEGSPLHF. Full variable domain (remainder filled in from reference TRBV7-9 and TRBJ1-6): DTGVSQNPRHKITKRGQNVTFRCDPISEHNRLYWYRQTLGQGPEFLTYFQNEAQLEKSRLLSDRFSAERPKGSFSTLEIQRTEQGDSAMYLCASNNLGEGSPLHFGNGTRLTVT.

The table lists this clone with a few counts. The CDR3 spells CASSLIVGWDQPQHF. The CDR3 bases are TGTGCCAGCAGCTTAATAGTAGGGTGGGATCAGCCCCAGCATTTT. V is TRBV7-2 and J is TRBJ1-5; no clear D. Germline CDR1 SGHTA, CDR2 FQGNSA. The V end was cut by 2 bases, the J end by 5 bases, with 13 bases between. This CDR3 comprises 15 residues. Full variable domain (rest looked up from reference TRBV7-2 and TRBJ1-5): GAGVSQSPSNKVTEKGKDVELRCDPISGHTALYWYRQSLGQGLEFLIYFQGNSAPDKSGLPSDRFSAERTGGSVSTLTIQRTQQEDSAVYLCASSLIVGWDQPQHFGDGTRLSIL.

The chain links TRBV30 to TRBJ1-1; D unclear. V was shortened by 0 bases and J by 7 bases, with 12 bases between the two germline ends. Germline V gene lookup returns CDR1 GTSNPN and CDR2 SVGIG (reference sequence). The CDR3 extends over 13 amino acids. The CDR3 bases are TGTGCCTGGAGTGTACTGGTCGCAGGTGAAGCTTTCTTT. Residues: CAWSVLVAGEAFF.

This clone was observed a few times. The CDR3 loop is CASSYPSRTDTQYF. The DNA of the CDR3 is TGTGCCAGCAGTTACCCCTCACGCACAGATACGCAGTATTTT. The rearrangement links TRBV6-6 to TRBJ2-3; no reliable D call. Germline-derived CDR1 and CDR2 are MNHNY and SVGAGI (reference sequence). The V and J ends lost 2 bases and 1 base respectively, with 7 bases between them. This CDR3 is built from 14 residues.

The V call is TRBV7-2, the J call TRBJ1-4; 7 positions match TRBD1. Germline V gives CDR1 SGHTA, CDR2 FQGNSA. This CDR3 spans 15 amino acids. Unmatched junction bases numbered 8, after V lost 5 bases and J lost 5 bases. CDR3 nucleotide sequence: TGTGCCAGCAGCCCACGGACAGGTTCAAATGAAAAACTGTTTTTT. Amino acid sequence: CASSPRTGSNEKLFF.

This sequence joins TRBV7-9 and TRBJ2-2; 7 nucleotides agree with TRBD1. Germline V gene data show CDR1 as SEHNR and CDR2 as FQNEAQ (reference sequence). This CDR3 spans 16 amino acids. The ends lost 7 bases at V and 4 bases at J; junction bases unmatched: 12. The CDR3 loop is CASTRGQPIVTGELFF. CDR3 sequence (DNA): TGTGCCAGCACTCGGGGACAGCCAATAGTCACCGGGGAGCTGTTTTTT.

The gene calls are TRBV5-1 and TRBJ1-2; the D gene is possibly TRBD1 (6 bases). The length of the CDR3 is 13 residues. Trimming removed 3 bases at V and 7 bases at J, with 13 bases between. Germline CDR1 reads SGHRS; CDR2 reads YFSETQ. The CDR3 DNA follows: TGCGCCAGCAGCTCGGGACAATCCCCTGGCTACACCTTC. This codes for CASSSGQSPGYTF.